This entry lists 22 T cell receptor beta chains sequenced from one sample in a study of cytomegalovirus exposure and HLA in healthy donors. Use of 60 Vbeta and 13 Jbeta primers characterized the PCR. Produced via immunoSEQ multiplex PCR; TCRdb's table is partial and in-frame only. The sample contains about 190,000 clones, more than 70% of which appear only once. Sequenced: PBMCs. These receptor sequences come from a woman aged 40 to 55 in good health and CMV-seronegative.

V is TRBV7-2 and J is TRBJ2-3, with 7 bases aligning to TRBD2. J gave up 3 bases and V 4 bases, and 4 bases lay outside the gene matches. The germline gives CDR1 SGHTA, CDR2 FQGNSA. CDR3 length: 14 amino acids. The CDR3 sequence: CASSSPGLTDTQYF. The CDR3, as DNA: TGTGCCAGCAGCTCTCCGGGACTAACAGATACGCAGTATTTT. Complete variable domain (other parts from reference TRBV7-2 and TRBJ2-3): GAGVSQSPSNKVTEKGKDVELRCDPISGHTALYWYRQSLGQGLEFLIYFQGNSAPDKSGLPSDRFSAERTGGSVSTLTIQRTQQEDSAVYLCASSSPGLTDTQYFGPGTRLTVL.

This chain links TRBV7-2 with TRBJ1-1; 8 nucleotides match TRBD1. The CDR3 sequence is 14 residues long. Germline values: CDR1 SGHTA, CDR2 FQGNSA. After removal of 5 bases from V and 7 bases from J, the junction contained 9 bases not matched to a gene. The CDR3 spells CASSPPTGVSEAFF. Here the CDR3 DNA reads TGTGCCAGCAGCCCACCGACAGGGGTGAGTGAAGCTTTCTTT. Full variable domain (missing parts from reference TRBV7-2 and TRBJ1-1): GAGVSQSPSNKVTEKGKDVELRCDPISGHTALYWYRQSLGQGLEFLIYFQGNSAPDKSGLPSDRFSAERTGGSVSTLTIQRTQQEDSAVYLCASSPPTGVSEAFFGQGTRLTVV.

This chain connects TRBV7-3 to TRBJ1-2; 9 nucleotides agree with TRBD1. CDR3 size: 14 residues. The junction had 5 bases not matched to a gene; V was cut back by 4 bases and J by 5 bases. Germline assignment: CDR1 SGHTA and CDR2 FQGTGA. The CDR3 is CASSSKDRGYGYTF. The CDR3 coding sequence is TGTGCCAGCAGCTCCAAAGACAGGGGGTATGGCTACACCTTC.

The J gene is TRBJ2-5, the V gene TRBV6-5, with 7 positions matching TRBD1. The J call may be wrong; the DNA end is better matched by TRBJ2-7. The CDR3 runs to 14 residues. Germline V lookup: CDR1 MNHEY, CDR2 SVGAGI. Written as DNA, the CDR3 is TGTGCCAGCACCTTGGACAGGACCACCTACGAGCAGTACTTC. This codes for CASTLDRTTYEQYF.

The CDR3 is CAWTMRNSKTQYF. The CDR3 bases are TGTGCCTGGACGATGCGGAACTCTAAGACCCAGTACTTC. This rearrangement joins TRBV30 to TRBJ2-5; the D is unclear. The germline V and J ends were trimmed by 4 bases and 6 bases, with 15 bases remaining between them. Germline V gene sequence: CDR1 GTSNPN, CDR2 SVGIG (reference sequence). The CDR3 totals 13 residues.

This clone appeared a single time. This sequence joins TRBV9 and TRBJ2-1; 16 bases agree with TRBD2. CDR3 length: 18 residues. After removal of 4 bases from V and 4 bases from J, the junction contained 8 bases not matched to a gene. Germline V gene sequence: CDR1 SGDLS, CDR2 YYNGEE. In DNA, the CDR3 is TGTGCCAGCAGCCCCGGGACTAGCGGGAGGGCCTTGTACAATGAGCAGTTCTTC. Amino acid sequence: CASSPGTSGRALYNEQFF.

The V gene is TRBV29-1, the J gene TRBJ1-2, with 8 bases aligning to TRBD1. This CDR3 has 13 amino acids. V was pared by 4 bases and J by 4 bases, with 5 bases of the junction left unmatched. CDR1 is SQVTM and CDR2 is ANQGSEA in the germline V gene. CDR3 amino acids: CSVATGAFYGYTF. CDR3 nucleotide sequence: TGCAGCGTTGCGACAGGGGCGTTCTATGGCTACACCTTC.

This CDR3 is CASTAFPGKVLDTQYF. In DNA form, the CDR3 reads TGTGCCAGCACAGCTTTTCCGGGAAAGGTATTAGATACGCAGTATTTT. J is TRBJ2-3 and V is TRBV11-3, with a possible D match to TRBD2 (5 bases). The CDR3 has 16 residues. The ends were cut back, 7 bases at V and 5 bases at J, with 22 bases in the middle. Per germline, CDR1 SGHNT and CDR2 YENEEA.

The sample holds a few counts of this clone. The rearrangement joins TRBV27 to TRBJ2-3; D might be TRBD2 (6 bases). The CDR3 is 16 residues long. V was pared by 5 bases and J by 4 bases, with 19 bases between. CDR1 and CDR2 from the germline V gene are MNHEY and SMNVEV (reference sequence). The CDR3 nucleotides are TGTGCCAGCAGTCCTAGGGGTTCCTGGGGGGCAGATACGCAGTATTTT. As protein: CASSPRGSWGADTQYF.

V usage is TRBV10-2 and J usage is TRBJ1-6, with D tentatively TRBD1 (5 bases). V lost 3 bases to trimming and J lost 6 bases, with 15 bases between them. This CDR3 is built from 16 residues. In germline, CDR1 is WSHSY, CDR2 SAAADI. The CDR3 region has the DNA TGCGCCAGCAGTGACTCCCGGGGGGGTCTTAATTCACCCCTCCACTTT. It translates to CASSDSRGGLNSPLHF.

The chain is built from TRBV5-4 and TRBJ1-1, with 8 nucleotides matching TRBD1. The CDR3 loop spans 16 amino acids. V trimming: 3 bases; J trimming: 3 bases; junction bases outside the gene matches: 10. Germline-derived CDR1 and CDR2 are SGHNT and YYREEE (reference sequence). The DNA for the CDR3 is TGTGCCAGCAGCTCCTTCACAGGGGGGGAGGACACTGAAGCTTTCTTT. Its protein product is CASSSFTGGEDTEAFF.

This clone came up once. The chain links TRBV2 to TRBJ2-2, with 7 bases fitting TRBD1. The CDR3 spans 15 residues. V shed 5 bases, J shed 1 base, and the junction held 4 bases outside the gene matches. Germline CDR1 reads SNHLY; CDR2 reads FYNNEI. Here the CDR3 DNA reads TGTGCCAGCAGTTGGGGACAGTTGAACACCGGGGAGCTGTTTTTT. Translation: CASSWGQLNTGELFF.

This sequence joins TRBV7-8 and TRBJ2-5; D call uncertain. CDR3 size: 12 residues. The ends were cut back, 4 bases at V and 5 bases at J, with 8 bases in the middle. Germline CDR1 SGHVS, CDR2 FQNEAQ. The CDR3: CASSSTRETQYF. Written as DNA, the CDR3 is TGTGCCAGCAGCTCCACGAGGGAGACCCAGTACTTC.

This sequence joins TRBV7-2 and TRBJ1-1; D is undetermined. V shed 6 bases and J shed 0 bases, with 8 bases lying between them. The CDR3 runs to 13 residues. Germline V gene lookup returns CDR1 SGHTA and CDR2 FQGNSA. This CDR3 is CASRLVMNTEAFF. Written as DNA, the CDR3 is TGTGCCAGCAGACTAGTCATGAACACTGAAGCTTTCTTT. Variable domain in full (rest from reference TRBV7-2 and TRBJ1-1): GAGVSQSPSNKVTEKGKDVELRCDPISGHTALYWYRQSLGQGLEFLIYFQGNSAPDKSGLPSDRFSAERTGGSVSTLTIQRTQQEDSAVYLCASRLVMNTEAFFGQGTRLTVV.

This chain uses TRBV15 with TRBJ2-3; unclear D gene. Germline V lookup: CDR1 LNHNV, CDR2 YYDKDF (reference sequence). V was pared by 0 bases and J by 3 bases, with 7 bases between. CDR3 size: 14 residues. In DNA form, the CDR3 reads TGTGCCACCAGCAGAGATCCTTTTACAGATACGCAGTATTTT. Its protein product is CATSRDPFTDTQYF.

This rearrangement joins TRBV7-9 to TRBJ2-5; 13 bases line up with TRBD2. Trimming took 3 bases from V and 5 from J; bases not matched to a gene: 6. Germline V CDR1 and CDR2: SEHNR, FQNEAQ (reference sequence). This CDR3 has 16 amino acids. CDR3 DNA sequence: TGTGCCAGCAGCTTCTGGACTAGCGGGAGAGGCGAGACCCAGTACTTC. Its translation is CASSFWTSGRGETQYF.

This clone was picked up a small number of times. The chain has TRBV7-2 and TRBJ2-7, with D perhaps TRBD2 (5 bases). This CDR3 is 17 amino acids long. Trimming cost V 2 bases and J 3 bases, with 20 bases left between them. Per the germline V gene, CDR1 is SGHTA and CDR2 is FQGNSA. The CDR3 loop is CASSLRADGKGFYEQYF. The DNA for the CDR3 is TGTGCCAGCAGCTTAAGGGCGGACGGGAAAGGTTTCTACGAGCAGTACTTC.

The rearrangement links TRBV14 to TRBJ1-1; 8 bases map to TRBD1. The CDR3 has 13 amino acids. Trimming at V came to 4 bases and at J to 9 bases, leaving 7 bases not matched to a gene. Germline CDR1 SGHDN, CDR2 FVKESK. This CDR3 reads CASSRYRQGQAFF. The DNA of the CDR3 is TGTGCCAGCAGCCGATACCGACAGGGGCAAGCTTTCTTT.

This clone was observed once. The chain recombines TRBV4-3 with TRBJ2-3, with D perhaps TRBD1 (5 bases). Germline-derived CDR1 and CDR2 are LGHNA and YSLEER. The CDR3 has 16 amino acids. V was clipped by 2 bases and J by 2 bases, with 14 bases between them. CDR3 nucleotides: TGCGCCAGCAGCCAAACATGGGGCGGTACCACAGATACGCAGTATTTT. Its translation: CASSQTWGGTTDTQYF.

This clone was seen only a few times. The V and J genes are TRBV10-3 and TRBJ2-7, with TRBD2 as a possible D gene (5 bases). CDR3 length equals 14 residues. Deletions cut 3 bases from V and 2 bases from J, with 11 bases between. The germline V gene encodes CDR1 ENHRY and CDR2 SYGVKD. CDR3 in DNA: TGTGCCATCAGTGATACGGGGAAAACCTACGAGCAGTACTTC. Its protein product is CAISDTGKTYEQYF.

The table lists this clone with a few counts. This rearrangement joins TRBV4-2 to TRBJ2-5, with TRBD1 identical over 7 bases. Trimming took 0 bases from V and 5 from J; bases not matched to a gene: 9. Germline V CDR1 and CDR2: LGHNA, YNFKEQ. This CDR3 is built from 16 residues. The CDR3 DNA sequence: TGTGCCAGCAGCCAAGACCCGACAGGGAGCTATGAGACCCAGTACTTC. Translation gives CASSQDPTGSYETQYF.

The gene calls are TRBV6-6 and TRBJ1-3; D is undetermined. The V end lost 2 bases, the J end lost 4 bases, and 3 bases lay between the germline ends. This CDR3 contains 12 residues. Germline V CDR1 and CDR2: MNHNY, SVGAGI (reference sequence). As DNA, the CDR3 is TGTGCCAGCAGTTACGAGGGAAACACCATATATTTT. Amino acid sequence: CASSYEGNTIYF.